The 24 T cell receptor beta chains below were found in one sample sequenced in a study of blood T cell repertoires in COVID-19. TCRdb keeps only in-frame clones here, not all; method: immunoSEQ multiplex PCR. This table holds a few hundred thousand clones, roughly 89% found once. Sequenced: PBMCs or T cells enriched from blood (not recorded which). These receptors were collected from a woman between 50 and 59 years old who had recovered from COVID-19.

The chain links TRBV3-1 (or the pseudogene TRBV3-2) to TRBJ2-5; TRBD2 aligns across 8 bases. CDR1 LGHDT and CDR2 YNNKEL come from the germline V gene (reference sequence). The CDR3 loop spans 15 amino acids. The ends lost 2 bases at V and 3 bases at J; junction bases unmatched: 5. The CDR3 here is CASSQPTSGEETQYF. For the CDR3, the DNA is TGTGCCAGCAGCCAACCCACTAGCGGAGAAGAGACCCAGTACTTC.

The gene calls are TRBV2 and TRBJ1-5, with 11 nucleotides matching TRBD1. J lost 7 bases, V lost 6 bases, and 8 bases had no gene match. Germline lookup yields CDR1 SNHLY and CDR2 FYNNEI. The CDR3 runs to 15 residues. The CDR3 DNA follows: TGTGCCAGCAGGGGTTGGACAGGGGGCCGGCAGCCCCAGCATTTT. Protein product: CASRGWTGGRQPQHF.

This clone has at least ten counts. The V and J genes are TRBV6-5 and TRBJ1-6; 12 bases map to TRBD1. The germline gives CDR1 MNHEY, CDR2 SVGAGI. The J segment lost 9 bases and the V segment lost 5 bases, leaving 2 bases of the junction unmatched. This CDR3 has 14 residues. CDR3 residues: CASSKGQGASPLHF. The CDR3 nucleotides read TGTGCCAGCAGTAAGGGACAGGGGGCTTCACCCCTCCACTTT.

This chain links TRBV6-6 with TRBJ1-1; TRBD1 agrees at 8 bases. With 8 bases clipped from V and 4 bases from J, the junction kept 6 bases outside the gene matches. Looked up from germline, CDR1 is MNHNY and CDR2 is SVGAGI (reference sequence). This CDR3 has 13 residues. The CDR3 reads CASGRQGTTEAFF. CDR3 bases: TGTGCCAGCGGGAGACAGGGGACCACTGAAGCTTTCTTT.

CDR3 nucleotide sequence: TGTGCCAGCAGCTTGAACAGTATTTCGGGCTACACCTTC. It codes for CASSLNSISGYTF. The chain combines TRBV7-2 with TRBJ1-2; D uncertain. CDR3 length equals 13 residues. Looked up from germline, CDR1 is SGHTA and CDR2 is FQGNSA. Trimming cost V 3 bases and J 8 bases, with 13 bases left between them.

This sequence joins TRBV10-3 and TRBJ1-2; D is undetermined. The CDR3 contains 14 residues. Germline V gene data show CDR1 as ENHRY and CDR2 as SYGVKD. V lost 4 bases to trimming and J lost 4 bases, with 13 bases between them. The CDR3: CAISGGSNSYGYTF. Here the CDR3 DNA reads TGTGCCATCAGTGGCGGGTCAAATAGCTATGGCTACACCTTC.

This rearrangement joins TRBV10-3 to TRBJ2-7; the match to TRBD2 covers 8 bases. The V and J ends lost 7 bases and 2 bases, in that order; junction bases with no gene match: 4. Germline CDR1 and CDR2: ENHRY and SYGVKD. The CDR3 sequence is 13 residues long. CDR3 amino acids: CAITSGGAYEQYF. The CDR3 region has the DNA TGTGCCATCACGAGCGGGGGAGCCTACGAGCAGTACTTC.

This clone has a single count. The chain recombines TRBV19 with TRBJ1-1, with 7 nucleotides matching TRBD1. The ends lost 4 bases at V and 5 bases at J; junction bases unmatched: 10. Germline V CDR1 and CDR2: LNHDA, SQIVND (reference sequence). CDR3 length: 15 residues. CDR3 amino acids: CASSTRQGRGTEAFF. The CDR3 nucleotides read TGTGCCAGTAGTACCCGACAGGGACGGGGTACTGAAGCTTTCTTT. The entire variable domain, with the rest obtained from reference TRBV19 and TRBJ1-1, is as follows: DGGITQSPKYLFRKEGQNVTLSCEQNLNHDAMYWYRQDPGQGLRLIYYSQIVNDFQKGDIAEGYSVSREKKESFPLTVTSAQKNPTAFYLCASSTRQGRGTEAFFGQGTRLTVV.

This clone was observed once. The V call is TRBV20-1, the J call TRBJ2-4; D ambiguous. The germline V gene has CDR1 DFQATT and CDR2 SNEGSKA (reference sequence). CDR3 length: 15 residues. V was shortened by 6 bases and J by 3 bases, with 18 bases between the two germline ends. The chain's CDR3 is CSASRDVLVKNIQYF. In nucleotides, the CDR3 is TGCAGTGCCAGTCGCGATGTCTTGGTCAAAAACATTCAGTACTTC.

This chain uses TRBV19 with TRBJ1-4, with TRBD1 identical over 8 bases. CDR3 length: 15 residues. Germline V CDR1 and CDR2: LNHDA, SQIVND (reference sequence). Trimming at V came to 4 bases and at J to 3 bases, leaving 4 bases not matched to a gene. The CDR3 is CASSKGTGSNEKLFF. CDR3 in DNA: TGTGCCAGTAGTAAAGGGACAGGTTCTAATGAAAAACTGTTTTTT.

The chain combines TRBV28 with TRBJ1-2; D perhaps matches TRBD1 (6 bases). This CDR3 spans 16 amino acids. Trimming took off 3 bases at V and 8 bases at J, with 22 bases between the two ends. CDR1 and CDR2 from the germline V gene are MDHEN and SYDVKM. CDR3 amino acids: CASSFGYKQGSGGYTF. The CDR3 DNA reads as TGTGCCAGCAGTTTTGGATATAAACAGGGTTCGGGGGGCTACACCTTC.

The chain combines TRBV27 with TRBJ1-2; 10 bases are a match to TRBD1. This CDR3 is 15 amino acids long. J gave up 6 bases and V 6 bases, and 10 bases lay outside the gene matches. CDR1 MNHEY and CDR2 SMNVEV come from the germline V gene (reference sequence). The CDR3 loop reads CASRPYSGTGDGYTF. The CDR3 nucleotides are TGTGCCAGCAGGCCCTACTCCGGGACAGGGGATGGCTACACCTTC.

The rearrangement uses TRBV7-2 and TRBJ2-7, with a possible D match to TRBD2 (5 bases). The CDR3 covers 15 residues. Germline V gene sequence: CDR1 SGHTA, CDR2 FQGNSA. Trimming cost V 5 bases and J 0 bases, with 14 bases left between them. CDR3 in amino acids: CASSRVSGSSYEQYF. The CDR3 DNA is TGTGCCAGCAGCAGGGTCTCGGGGAGCTCCTACGAGCAGTACTTC.

The chain couples TRBV28 to TRBJ1-1, with D perhaps matching TRBD1 (5 bases). V lost 8 bases, J lost 1 base, and 14 bases lay in between. The germline gives CDR1 MDHEN, CDR2 SYDVKM. The CDR3 totals 14 residues. This chain's CDR3 is CASRKRGGNTEAFF. CDR3 bases: TGTGCCAGCCGGAAACGGGGGGGGAACACTGAAGCTTTCTTT.

The chain carries TRBV7-2 and TRBJ1-1, with D possibly being TRBD1 (6 bases). The V end lost 5 bases, the J end lost 1 base, and 11 bases lay between the germline ends. The CDR3 runs 14 residues. The V gene's germline CDR1 is SGHTA and CDR2 FQGNSA. CDR3 nucleotide sequence: TGTGCCAGCAGCACAGGGCCCGGGAACACTGAAGCTTTCTTT. Amino acids: CASSTGPGNTEAFF.

The gene calls are TRBV6-5 and TRBJ1-2; D remains unclear. CDR1 is MNHEY and CDR2 is SVGAGI in the germline V gene. This CDR3 spans 12 amino acids. The ends were cut back, 5 bases at V and 7 bases at J, with 11 bases in the middle. The CDR3 DNA follows: TGTGCCAGCAGTCCAGCAACGGGTGGCTACACCTTC. Translated: CASSPATGGYTF.

The chain recombines TRBV6-5 with TRBJ1-3; D might be TRBD1 (6 bases). The CDR3 is 14 residues long. CDR1 and CDR2 (germline): MNHEY, SVGAGI. Deletions cut 5 bases from V and 9 bases from J, with 17 bases between. The CDR3 coding sequence is TGTGCCAGCAGTCACAGGGAGAATGGGGGCACCATATATTTT. It encodes CASSHRENGGTIYF.

The rearrangement links TRBV28 to TRBJ2-3, with D possibly TRBD1 on 6 matching bases. Trimming cost V 3 bases and J 1 base, with 11 bases left between them. Germline CDR1 is MDHEN and CDR2 is SYDVKM. The CDR3 totals 15 residues. This CDR3 reads CASSFRGIGTDTQYF. In DNA, the CDR3 is TGTGCCAGCAGTTTCAGGGGTATCGGCACAGATACGCAGTATTTT.

In the case of this clone: One end of the junction varies from germline; a read error may be responsible. V gene TRBV2 combines with J gene TRBJ1-4; 8 bases agree with TRBD1. Germline V gives CDR1 SNHLY, CDR2 FYNNEI. The CDR3 contains 15 residues. The CDR3 loop is CASREGQGPNEKLFF. Written as DNA, the CDR3 is TGTGCCAGCAGGGAAGGACAGGGACCTAATGAAAAACTGTTTTTT.

To note about this clone: Other nucleotide sequences in the sample specify the same CDR3. V gene TRBV27 combines with J gene TRBJ2-7; possible D gene TRBD1, 5 bases. CDR1 is MNHEY, CDR2 SMNVEV, per germline (reference sequence). V lost 2 bases to trimming and J lost 3 bases, with 8 bases between them. This CDR3 spans 13 amino acids. CDR3 in amino acids: CASSLGDSYEQYF. The CDR3 DNA sequence: TGTGCCAGCAGTTTAGGTGACAGCTACGAGCAGTACTTC.

This sequence joins TRBV18 and TRBJ1-3; D is ambiguous. Trimming cost V 3 bases and J 7 bases, with 7 bases left between them. The germline CDR1 and CDR2 sequences are KGHSH and LQKENI. This CDR3 region has 12 residues. The CDR3 is CASSPSGNTIYF. DNA for the CDR3: TGTGCCAGCTCACCGTCCGGGAACACCATATATTTT.

The count of this clone is one. V gene TRBV5-1 combines with J gene TRBJ2-1, with a possible D match to TRBD1 (5 bases). V lost 4 bases to trimming and J lost 8 bases, with 22 bases between them. The germline gives CDR1 SGHRS, CDR2 YFSETQ. The CDR3 totals 16 residues. CDR3 bases: TGCGCCAGCAGCCTCCCCAAGGTAGGGGCCTTGGATGAGCAGTTCTTC. Translated, it gives CASSLPKVGALDEQFF. The complete variable domain, with remaining parts taken from reference TRBV5-1 and TRBJ2-1, reads KAGVTQTPRYLIKTRGQQVTLSCSPISGHRSVSWYQQTPGQGLQFLFEYFSETQRNKGNFPGRFSGRQFSNSRSEMNVSTLELGDSALYLCASSLPKVGALDEQFFGPGTRLTVL.

The chain has TRBV18 and TRBJ2-1; 9 nucleotides agree with TRBD1. V shed 2 bases, J shed 16 bases, and the junction held 6 bases outside the gene matches. The CDR3 totals 12 residues. Germline V gene lookup returns CDR1 KGHSH and CDR2 LQKENI. CDR3 loop: CASSPRDREGFF. The CDR3 nucleotides read TGTGCCAGCTCACCAAGGGACAGGGAGGGTTTCTTC.

This clone was seen a few times. The chain carries TRBV3-1 (or the pseudogene TRBV3-2) and TRBJ1-1; a possible D gene is TRBD1 (5 bases). The CDR3 length is 15 residues. V shed 4 bases and J shed 0 bases, with 12 bases lying between them. CDR1 LGHDT and CDR2 YNNKEL come from the germline V gene (reference sequence). The CDR3 nucleotides are TGTGCCAGCAGCCGAGCAACAGGTATGAACACTGAAGCTTTCTTT. Translating it yields CASSRATGMNTEAFF.